This TCR beta chain was sequenced during a study of CD8 T cells in ankylosing spondylitis. Study-level findings and limits: Clones linked to disease, bearing a CD8+ phenotype, were relatively rare in peripheral blood. Disease-linked clones reportedly concentrated significantly in matched ankylosing spondylitis synovial fluid. A TCR beta motif made of about 8 highly homologous variants seemed typical of ankylosing spondylitis blood.

Molecular-barcoded quantitative 5'-RACE produced these TCR beta libraries. From the 5' RACE reads, TCRdb called clonotypes with MiXCR, one entry per CDR3 protein. The table records about 220,000 distinct CDR3 sequences, approximately 20% of them present only once. Trimming pared 1 base from V and 5 bases from J, leaving 15 bases between. The CDR3 contains 14 residues. Germline lookup yields CDR1 SQVTM and CDR2 ANQGSEA. In its sample, this clonotype was seen a few times. What it binds is unknown. The material sequenced was blood, either unsorted or a sorted T cell fraction (not recorded which). The gene calls are TRBV29-1 and TRBJ2-7; D may be TRBD1 (5 bases). The clonotype originates from a male donor with ankylosing spondylitis. CDR3 bases: TGCAGCGTTGAAGGGCAGGGCTCCCTGGACGAGCAGTACTTC. It codes for CSVEGQGSLDEQYF.